This T cell receptor (beta chain) was identified during a study of T-cell reconstitution after alpha-beta-depleted transplantation in children. General study results and limits: Most T-cell counts and diversity one year after the transplant came from T cells that were newly produced.

A word on this clonotype: Its target is not known.

A library of TCRbeta sequences, prepared with unique molecular identifiers, was generated. Each CDR3 protein gets one entry after TCRdb re-called the PCR reads with MiXCR. Among approximately 800,000 distinct CDR3 sequences listed, roughly 16% were seen once. Germline V lookup: CDR1 SGHVS, CDR2 FNYEAQ. V lost 2 bases and J lost 10; bases outside the gene matches: 5. The CDR3 has 14 residues. Here the sequenced sample was PBMCs, mostly from graft donor cells, taken 360 days after TCRalphabeta/CD19-depleted stem cell transplant. The sequence came from a male patient between 5 and 17 years old who had a stem cell transplant for acute lymphoblastic leukemia, so the T cells may come from the graft donor. The chain couples TRBV7-6 to TRBJ1-6; the match to TRBD1 covers 7 bases. The CDR3 sequence is CASSLNRGVSPLHF. The CDR3 coding sequence is TGTGCCAGCAGCTTAAACAGGGGCGTCTCACCCCTCCACTTT.